This is a list of T cell receptor beta chains from one sample in a study of blood T cells in healthy people across ages. TCRdb independently ran MiXCR on the 5' RACE reads; one entry per CDR3 protein. The table lists about 1.1 million distinct CDR3 sequences, more than 30% of them singletons, with roughly 14% in the top ten. Material for sequencing was blood. These receptors were collected from a man younger than 35 in good health. Each CDR3 is given with its conserved first and last residue. The order of the fields is J gene, D gene, V gene, clone size, CDR3 DNA, CDR3 protein. D genes are given only for firm matches. Size is omitted from some rows. Given values are once, few, many or a class for expanded clones.

J gene: TRBJ2-7
D gene: TRBD2
V gene: TRBV5-5
clone size: NA
CDR3 DNA: TGTGCCAGCAGCTGGAAACTAGCGCACGAGCAGTACTTC
CDR3 protein: CASSWKLAHEQYF

J gene: TRBJ2-7
D gene: TRBD1
V gene: TRBV5-5
clone size: few
CDR3 DNA: TGTGCCAGCAGTAACAGGGGGCACCCCTACGAGCAGTACTTC
CDR3 protein: CASSNRGHPYEQYF

J gene: TRBJ1-6
D gene: TRBD1
V gene: TRBV27
clone size: NA
CDR3 DNA: TGTGCCAGCAGTTTAAGGGGACAGGCAATCTCCTATAATTCACCCCTCCACTTT
CDR3 protein: CASSLRGQAISYNSPLHF

J gene: TRBJ1-2
D gene: TRBD1
V gene: TRBV5-1
clone size: NA
CDR3 DNA: TGCGCCAGCAGCTCTTGGACAGGGGGCGCCCCTAATTCTGGCTACACCTTC
CDR3 protein: CASSSWTGGAPNSGYTF

J gene: TRBJ1-4
D gene: NA
V gene: TRBV4-3
clone size: few
CDR3 DNA: TGCGCCAGCAGCCAAGATCGGCCGGGGGGATTTAATGAAAAACTGTTTTTT
CDR3 protein: CASSQDRPGGFNEKLFF

J gene: TRBJ1-2
D gene: NA
V gene: TRBV28
clone size: NA
CDR3 DNA: TGTGCCAGCAGGACAGGAAGATTTAACCTCCATGGCTACACCTTC
CDR3 protein: CASRTGRFNLHGYTF

J gene: TRBJ1-2
D gene: NA
V gene: TRBV11-2
clone size: NA
CDR3 DNA: TGTGCCAGCAGCTCCATTTCAGGGTTCTATGGCTACACCTTC
CDR3 protein: CASSSISGFYGYTF

J gene: TRBJ2-5
D gene: NA
V gene: TRBV20-1
clone size: few
CDR3 DNA: TGCAGTGCTCTCCCCGCCGGGCTCCAAGAGACCCAGTACTTC
CDR3 protein: CSALPAGLQETQYF

J gene: TRBJ2-1
D gene: NA
V gene: TRBV11-1
clone size: many
CDR3 DNA: TGTGCCAGCAGCACACGTTTAAACAGGGAGGGAAGCTCCTACAATGAGCAGTTCTTC
CDR3 protein: CASSTRLNREGSSYNEQFF

J gene: TRBJ1-1
D gene: TRBD1
V gene: TRBV30
clone size: NA
CDR3 DNA: TGTGCCTGGAGACAAAGACAGGGTTACACTGAAGCTTTCTTT
CDR3 protein: CAWRQRQGYTEAFF

J gene: TRBJ2-5
D gene: NA
V gene: TRBV27
clone size: NA
CDR3 DNA: TGTGCCAGCAGTACCAGACAGGGGCGGGGGCCTAATGAGCAGTACTTC
CDR3 protein: CASSTRQGRGPNEQYF

J gene: TRBJ2-1
D gene: NA
V gene: TRBV6-2/TRBV6-3
clone size: few
CDR3 DNA: TGTGCCAGCAGTTCGCCCAGACCCGATAGCTCCTACAATGAGCAGTTCTTC
CDR3 protein: CASSSPRPDSSYNEQFF

J gene: TRBJ1-5
D gene: TRBD1
V gene: TRBV13
clone size: NA
CDR3 DNA: TGTGCCAGCAGCCCCAACAGGGGACGGCCCCAGCATTTT
CDR3 protein: CASSPNRGRPQHF

J gene: TRBJ1-4
D gene: NA
V gene: TRBV12-3/TRBV12-4
clone size: few
CDR3 DNA: TGTGCCAGCAGCTCCCCCGGGACTGAAAAACTGTTTTTT
CDR3 protein: CASSSPGTEKLFF

J gene: TRBJ2-1
D gene: NA
V gene: TRBV7-9
clone size: NA
CDR3 DNA: TGTGCCAGAGAAAGCTCCTACAATGAGCAGTTCTTC
CDR3 protein: CARESSYNEQFF

J gene: TRBJ1-2
D gene: TRBD1
V gene: TRBV20-1
clone size: few
CDR3 DNA: TGCAGTGCTAGAGATGCTAAACTAAGGACAGGGGGCCATGGCTACACCTTC
CDR3 protein: CSARDAKLRTGGHGYTF

J gene: TRBJ2-3
D gene: TRBD1
V gene: TRBV5-6
clone size: NA
CDR3 DNA: TGTGCCAGCAGCTTGGAGGACAGGGTAGATACGCAGTATTTT
CDR3 protein: CASSLEDRVDTQYF

J gene: TRBJ2-1
D gene: NA
V gene: TRBV9
clone size: NA
CDR3 DNA: TGTGCCAGCAGCGTAATCGGCGGGTCCCCCTACAATGAGCAGTTCTTC
CDR3 protein: CASSVIGGSPYNEQFF

J gene: TRBJ1-6
D gene: TRBD1
V gene: TRBV6-1
clone size: few
CDR3 DNA: TGTGCCAGCAGTGGAAAGGGACAGGGGGCCTCACCCCTCCACTTT
CDR3 protein: CASSGKGQGASPLHF

J gene: TRBJ2-1
D gene: NA
V gene: TRBV10-3
clone size: few
CDR3 DNA: TGTGCCATCAGACCACCGGGACGTCAGGTGGATGAGCAGTTCTTC
CDR3 protein: CAIRPPGRQVDEQFF

J gene: TRBJ2-2
D gene: NA
V gene: TRBV6-2/TRBV6-3
clone size: few
CDR3 DNA: TGTGCCAGCAACGAGCCTAACACCGGGGAGCTGTTTTTT
CDR3 protein: CASNEPNTGELFF

J gene: TRBJ2-1
D gene: NA
V gene: TRBV15
clone size: few
CDR3 DNA: TGTGCCACCAGCAACACAGGGAGCTCCTACAATGAGCAGTTCTTC
CDR3 protein: CATSNTGSSYNEQFF

J gene: TRBJ1-4
D gene: NA
V gene: TRBV20-1
clone size: few
CDR3 DNA: TGCAGTGCGGTCGAGGATCTTAATGAAAAACTGTTTTTT
CDR3 protein: CSAVEDLNEKLFF

J gene: TRBJ2-1
D gene: NA
V gene: TRBV9
clone size: NA
CDR3 DNA: TGTGCCAGCAGCTCGGACAGTTTTTTAGACAATGAGCAGTTCTTC
CDR3 protein: CASSSDSFLDNEQFF

J gene: TRBJ1-4
D gene: NA
V gene: TRBV5-1
clone size: NA
CDR3 DNA: TGCGCCAGCAGCTGGGGCGGGTCCGCAACTAATGAAAAACTGTTTTTT
CDR3 protein: CASSWGGSATNEKLFF

J gene: TRBJ2-3
D gene: TRBD1
V gene: TRBV20-1
clone size: few
CDR3 DNA: TGCAGTGCCAACCTTCCTACGATGGGGACAGCTACCACAGATACGCAGTATTTT
CDR3 protein: CSANLPTMGTATTDTQYF

J gene: TRBJ2-1
D gene: TRBD2
V gene: TRBV6-5
clone size: NA
CDR3 DNA: TGTGCCAGCAGTATACGGACTAGCGGCAATGAGCAGTTCTTC
CDR3 protein: CASSIRTSGNEQFF

J gene: TRBJ2-3
D gene: NA
V gene: TRBV4-1
clone size: few
CDR3 DNA: TGCGCCAGCAGCCAAGGAAATAGTGGATCAGGAGATACGCAGTATTTT
CDR3 protein: CASSQGNSGSGDTQYF

J gene: TRBJ1-2
D gene: NA
V gene: TRBV29-1
clone size: NA
CDR3 DNA: TGCAGCGTTTATGGGGACCCTAACTATGGCTACACCTTC
CDR3 protein: CSVYGDPNYGYTF

J gene: TRBJ2-1
D gene: NA
V gene: TRBV30
clone size: few
CDR3 DNA: TGTGCCTGGAGCCAACAGGGTTACGAGCAGTTCTTC
CDR3 protein: CAWSQQGYEQFF

J gene: TRBJ2-6
D gene: TRBD1
V gene: TRBV10-3
clone size: NA
CDR3 DNA: TGTGCCATCAGTGATCCGGGACAGGGTACTCATGGGGCCAACGTCCTGACTTTC
CDR3 protein: CAISDPGQGTHGANVLTF

J gene: TRBJ2-5
D gene: NA
V gene: TRBV12-3/TRBV12-4
clone size: NA
CDR3 DNA: TGTGCCAGCAGTTTAGGCAGTGCCGACTTTGCCGATAAAGAGACCCAGTACTTC
CDR3 protein: CASSLGSADFADKETQYF

J gene: TRBJ2-7
D gene: NA
V gene: TRBV9
clone size: NA
CDR3 DNA: TGTGCCAGCAGCCCCCGACAGAGGAACTCCTACGAGCAGTACTTC
CDR3 protein: CASSPRQRNSYEQYF

J gene: TRBJ1-2
D gene: NA
V gene: TRBV9
clone size: few
CDR3 DNA: TGTGCCAGCAGCGTCTTGGGGGGCTACACCTTC
CDR3 protein: CASSVLGGYTF

J gene: TRBJ1-1
D gene: NA
V gene: TRBV18
clone size: few
CDR3 DNA: TGTGCCAGCTTTGAAGGCGGCGAGAAAGCTTTCTTT
CDR3 protein: CASFEGGEKAFF

J gene: TRBJ2-1
D gene: TRBD2
V gene: TRBV7-9
clone size: few
CDR3 DNA: TGTGCCAGCAACCTCGGGCTAGCGGGCGACTACAATGAGCAGTTCTTC
CDR3 protein: CASNLGLAGDYNEQFF

J gene: TRBJ1-1
D gene: TRBD1
V gene: TRBV7-8
clone size: NA
CDR3 DNA: TGTGCCAGCAGCTTAGTGGAAGGGGGCGGCACTGAAGCTTTCTTT
CDR3 protein: CASSLVEGGGTEAFF

J gene: TRBJ2-3
D gene: NA
V gene: TRBV12-3/TRBV12-4
clone size: few
CDR3 DNA: TGTGCCAGCAGTGCAGGACCACGTGGTACGCAGTATTTT
CDR3 protein: CASSAGPRGTQYF

J gene: TRBJ1-1
D gene: NA
V gene: TRBV7-9
clone size: NA
CDR3 DNA: TGTGCCAGCAGCTTACTAGGGGGAATCAACACTGAAGCTTTCTTT
CDR3 protein: CASSLLGGINTEAFF

J gene: TRBJ1-6
D gene: NA
V gene: TRBV5-1
clone size: NA
CDR3 DNA: TGCGCCAGCAGCTTCGGACAGACCTATAATTCACCCCTCCACTTT
CDR3 protein: CASSFGQTYNSPLHF

J gene: TRBJ1-4
D gene: NA
V gene: TRBV25-1
clone size: few
CDR3 DNA: TGTGCCAGCAGTGTCGGACGGGAGAATCGTGAAAAACTGTTTTTT
CDR3 protein: CASSVGRENREKLFF

J gene: TRBJ1-2
D gene: NA
V gene: TRBV14
clone size: NA
CDR3 DNA: TGTGCCAGCAGCCAACAATGGGTATATGGCTACACCTTC
CDR3 protein: CASSQQWVYGYTF

J gene: TRBJ2-2
D gene: TRBD1
V gene: TRBV2
clone size: NA
CDR3 DNA: TGTGCCAGCAGTGAATGGGAGTGGACAGGGCCCGGGGAGCTGTTTTTT
CDR3 protein: CASSEWEWTGPGELFF

J gene: TRBJ2-5
D gene: TRBD1
V gene: TRBV7-8
clone size: few
CDR3 DNA: TGTGCCAGCAGCTTAAGGGGGCCCCAAGAGACCCAGTACTTC
CDR3 protein: CASSLRGPQETQYF

J gene: TRBJ1-1
D gene: NA
V gene: TRBV24-1
clone size: NA
CDR3 DNA: TGTGCCACCAGTTTTGGGACCACTGAAGCTTTCTTT
CDR3 protein: CATSFGTTEAFF

J gene: TRBJ1-2
D gene: NA
V gene: TRBV4-3
clone size: NA
CDR3 DNA: TGCGCCAGCAGCCAATCGTCAGGGGCCATCTATGGCTACACCTTC
CDR3 protein: CASSQSSGAIYGYTF

J gene: TRBJ2-7
D gene: NA
V gene: TRBV27
clone size: many
CDR3 DNA: TGTGCCAGCAGTTTATCCCCACAGGGGGGGATGAGAGAGCAGTACTTC
CDR3 protein: CASSLSPQGGMREQYF

J gene: TRBJ1-1
D gene: TRBD1
V gene: TRBV5-1
clone size: few
CDR3 DNA: TGCGCCAGCAGCTTTAGGGGGCTGGCGAACACTGAAGCTTTCTTT
CDR3 protein: CASSFRGLANTEAFF

J gene: TRBJ2-5
D gene: NA
V gene: TRBV5-1
clone size: few
CDR3 DNA: TGCGCCAGCAGCTCCCTCCAGGGACAAGAGACCCAGTACTTC
CDR3 protein: CASSSLQGQETQYF

J gene: TRBJ2-1
D gene: NA
V gene: TRBV6-2/TRBV6-3
clone size: NA
CDR3 DNA: TGTGCCACCAATACAGGGTGCGAGCAGTTCTTC
CDR3 protein: CATNTGCEQFF

J gene: TRBJ2-7
D gene: TRBD1
V gene: TRBV25-1
clone size: NA
CDR3 DNA: TGTGCCGGCAGTGACAGGGAATTTCCCTACGAGCAGTACTTC
CDR3 protein: CAGSDREFPYEQYF

J gene: TRBJ2-3
D gene: NA
V gene: TRBV4-3
clone size: NA
CDR3 DNA: TGCGCCAGCAGCCAAGATGGAGGGATGGCGGGGAGTAGCACAGATACGCAGTATTTT
CDR3 protein: CASSQDGGMAGSSTDTQYF